The rows below give T cell receptor beta chains drawn from one sample of a study of shared clonotypes between healthy human individuals. Profiling relied on immunoSEQ multiplex PCR, and the TCRdb table lists in-frame clones only, not all of them. The table includes hundreds of thousands of clones, approximately 95% detected once. Sequencing input: naive CD8+ T cells sorted from blood. These receptors were obtained from a woman in her twenties or thirties in good health. CDR3s include the opening cysteine and the closing phenylalanine or tryptophan. A D gene is named only where the DNA matches it firmly. Clone size is shown for a subset of rows, as once, few, many or a class of expanded clone.

v_call,clone_size,j_call,d_call,cdr3_aa,cdr3_nt
TRBV7-8,once,TRBJ2-7,NA,CASTLDGTYEQYF,TGTGCCAGCACCCTAGACGGGACCTACGAGCAGTACTTC
TRBV27,NA,TRBJ2-1,NA,CASSFGLAYAYNEQFF,TGTGCCAGCAGTTTCGGCCTAGCGTATGCCTACAATGAGCAGTTCTTC
TRBV11-2,NA,TRBJ2-5,NA,CASSQGPGGETQYF,TGTGCCAGCAGCCAAGGCCCCGGAGGGGAGACCCAGTACTTC
TRBV27,NA,TRBJ2-1,TRBD2,CASAPNSLLAGHNEQFF,TGTGCCAGCGCCCCAAACTCGCTTTTAGCGGGACACAATGAGCAGTTCTTC
TRBV27,NA,TRBJ1-3,TRBD1,CARRDRDFSGNTIYF,TGTGCCAGGAGGGACAGAGATTTCTCTGGAAACACCATATATTTT
TRBV11-2,NA,TRBJ1-1,NA,CASSIGNTEAFF,TGTGCCAGCAGCATTGGGAACACTGAAGCTTTCTTT
TRBV19,NA,TRBJ2-7,TRBD2,CASSIAEGGLAGVYEQYF,TGTGCCAGTAGTATAGCCGAAGGTGGACTAGCGGGAGTCTACGAGCAGTACTTC
TRBV18,NA,TRBJ1-1,NA,CASSPPGNTEAFF,TGTGCCAGCTCACCACCCGGGAACACTGAAGCTTTCTTT
TRBV27,NA,TRBJ2-7,TRBD1,CASSLMGQTSYEQYF,TGTGCCAGCAGTTTGATGGGACAGACCTCCTACGAGCAGTACTTC
TRBV27,NA,TRBJ2-1,NA,CASSEAPARGYNEQFF,TGTGCCAGCAGTGAAGCCCCGGCCAGGGGCTACAATGAGCAGTTCTTC
TRBV11-2,once,TRBJ2-7,NA,CASSLRVEQYF,TGTGCCAGCAGCTTAAGAGTCGAGCAGTACTTC
TRBV14,once,TRBJ2-1,NA,CASSQVEEQFF,TGTGCCAGCAGCCAAGTTGAAGAGCAGTTCTTC
TRBV7-8,NA,TRBJ1-5,NA,CASSTGTPYSNQPQHF,TGTGCCAGCAGCACGGGGACACCATATAGCAATCAGCCCCAGCATTTT
TRBV29-1,NA,TRBJ2-7,NA,CSVEGTGSGYEQYF,TGCAGCGTTGAAGGCACAGGGTCAGGCTACGAGCAGTACTTC
TRBV4-1,NA,TRBJ2-7,NA,CASSQVVSDYEQYF,TGCGCCAGCAGCCAAGTAGTTTCAGATTACGAGCAGTACTTC
TRBV14,once,TRBJ2-1,NA,CASSQAGTLGDEQFF,TGTGCCAGCAGCCAAGCCGGGACGTTGGGCGATGAGCAGTTCTTC
TRBV4-1,NA,TRBJ2-2,TRBD2,CASSRLAEAGELFF,TGCGCCAGCAGCCGACTAGCGGAGGCCGGGGAGCTGTTTTTT
TRBV10-2,NA,TRBJ1-6,NA,CASSESGGTGSPLHF,TGCGCCAGCAGTGAGTCGGGAGGTACAGGGTCACCCCTCCACTTT
TRBV27,NA,TRBJ1-2,NA,CASSLYRGASDGYTF,TGTGCCAGCAGTTTATATCGGGGGGCCTCCGATGGCTACACCTTC
TRBV27,NA,TRBJ2-7,TRBD1,CASSLTGQGVSSYEQYF,TGTGCCAGCAGTTTAACGGGACAGGGGGTATCCTCCTACGAGCAGTACTTC
TRBV9,NA,TRBJ1-1,NA,CASSVSGSSGTEAFF,TGTGCCAGCAGCGTAAGCGGCAGCAGCGGGACTGAAGCTTTCTTT
TRBV7-3,NA,TRBJ2-1,TRBD2,CASSKLAGPYNEQFF,TGTGCCAGCAGTAAACTAGCGGGACCCTACAATGAGCAGTTCTTC
TRBV30,NA,TRBJ1-2,TRBD1,CAWRGGQSYTF,TGTGCCTGGAGGGGGGGACAGAGCTACACCTTC
TRBV7-9,NA,TRBJ2-5,NA,CASSPRRGEETQYF,TGTGCCAGCAGCCCGAGGAGGGGCGAAGAGACCCAGTACTTC
TRBV4-1,NA,TRBJ2-1,TRBD2,CASSTQLAGDGDEQFF,TGCGCCAGCAGCACTCAACTAGCGGGAGATGGAGATGAGCAGTTCTTC
TRBV27,NA,TRBJ2-2,NA,CASSLSPNTGELFF,TGTGCCAGCAGTTTGTCCCCGAACACCGGGGAGCTGTTTTTT
TRBV6-6,NA,TRBJ2-7,NA,CASSYRVSNEQYF,TGTGCCAGCAGTTACAGGGTTTCCAACGAGCAGTACTTC
TRBV28,NA,TRBJ2-3,NA,CASGRRGRDHTDTQYF,TGTGCCAGCGGGAGACGAGGACGGGACCACACAGATACGCAGTATTTT
TRBV6-5,NA,TRBJ2-7,TRBD1,CASRTGQVSSEQYF,TGTGCCAGCAGGACGGGACAGGTCTCCTCCGAGCAGTACTTC
TRBV4-1,NA,TRBJ2-3,TRBD2,CASSSGLTDTQYF,TGCGCCAGCAGCTCGGGACTAACAGATACGCAGTATTTT
TRBV7-3,NA,TRBJ2-1,TRBD2,CASSPLTGTSGSHEQFF,TGTGCCAGCAGCCCACTGACAGGGACTAGCGGGAGTCATGAGCAGTTCTTC
TRBV7-6,NA,TRBJ2-3,NA,CASSLSGGPTDTQYF,TGTGCCAGCAGCTTATCCGGCGGACCCACAGATACGCAGTATTTT
TRBV6-1,NA,TRBJ2-1,TRBD2,CASTKAGLAGVRYNEQFF,TGTGCCAGCACTAAAGCGGGGTTAGCGGGAGTAAGGTACAATGAGCAGTTCTTC
TRBV14,NA,TRBJ2-3,NA,CASRRTGSDTQYF,TGTGCCAGCAGGAGAACAGGGTCAGATACGCAGTATTTT
TRBV11-2,NA,TRBJ2-7,TRBD2,CASSLDLTTSGISEQYF,TGTGCCAGCAGCTTAGATCTAACGACTAGCGGGATAAGTGAGCAGTACTTC
TRBV28,NA,TRBJ1-5,NA,CASGLRQTNQPQHF,TGTGCCAGCGGCCTGAGACAGACCAATCAGCCCCAGCATTTT
TRBV27,NA,TRBJ1-1,TRBD1,CASSLGGPNTEAFF,TGTGCCAGCAGCTTAGGGGGCCCCAACACTGAAGCTTTCTTT
TRBV11-2,NA,TRBJ2-7,NA,CASSLDPPGRGFYEQYF,TGTGCCAGCAGCTTAGATCCCCCCGGCCGGGGGTTCTACGAGCAGTACTTC
TRBV6-1,NA,TRBJ2-1,NA,CASSDASASYNEQFF,TGTGCCAGCAGTGATGCTAGCGCCTCCTACAATGAGCAGTTCTTC
TRBV4-2,NA,TRBJ2-7,NA,CASSQESLAFSYEQYF,TGTGCCAGCAGCCAAGAGAGTCTAGCGTTTAGCTACGAGCAGTACTTC
TRBV7-9,NA,TRBJ2-3,NA,CASSPQSAGIELYTQYF,TGTGCCAGCAGCCCCCAATCGGCCGGGATAGAGTTATATACGCAGTATTTT
TRBV5-4,NA,TRBJ1-2,NA,CASTYDRGGVNYGYTF,TGTGCCAGCACCTACGACCGGGGCGGGGTAAACTATGGCTACACCTTC
TRBV15,NA,TRBJ1-5,NA,CATSRDRVSNQPQHF,TGTGCCACCAGCAGAGACAGGGTTAGCAATCAGCCCCAGCATTTT
TRBV4-1,NA,TRBJ2-7,NA,CASSQEDPPGYEQYF,TGCGCCAGCAGCCAAGAGGATCCCCCGGGGTACGAGCAGTACTTC